One sample yielded the 7 T cell receptor beta chains listed below, sequenced in a study of blood T cells in healthy people across ages. It was with a sample-barcoded 5' primer and a J-beta primer mix that a second PCR of about 6 to 11 cycles was run. TCRdb processed the 5' RACE reads anew with MiXCR; each CDR3 protein has one entry. Of about 1.8 million distinct CDR3 sequences in the sample, roughly 52% were seen once. What was sequenced was blood. Receptors originate from a middle-aged woman in good health.

As concerns this clonotype: Possible read error: a much larger clone is one base away. The chain joins TRBV20-1 to TRBJ2-5; D is unclear. V lost 0 bases, J lost 5 bases, and 4 bases lay in between. The CDR3 is 11 residues long. CDR1 is DFQATT, CDR2 SNEGSKA, per germline (reference sequence). The CDR3 DNA reads as TGCAGTGCTAGAGATACGGAGACCCAGTACTTC. This encodes CSARDTETQYF.

This clonotype came up a few times. The chain joins TRBV5-6 to TRBJ2-4; the D gene is possibly TRBD2 (5 bases). From germline, CDR1 is SGHDT and CDR2 YYEEEE. Between the trimmed V and J ends, which lost 0 bases and 9 bases, there was a span of 13 bases. The CDR3 covers 14 residues. The CDR3 region has the DNA TGTGCCAGCAGCTTGGGACTCATGGGGAGCATTCAGTACTTC. This codes for CASSLGLMGSIQYF.

The genes are TRBV29-1 and TRBJ2-5, with D possibly being TRBD1 (6 bases). V dropped 3 bases and J dropped 0 bases, with 8 bases sitting between them. Looked up from germline, CDR1 is SQVTM and CDR2 is ANQGSEA. The CDR3 totals 13 residues. CDR3 sequence: CSVDRGNQETQYF. The DNA for the CDR3 is TGCAGCGTTGACAGGGGAAACCAAGAGACCCAGTACTTC.

V gene TRBV28 combines with J gene TRBJ2-3; 7 nucleotides align to TRBD1. J gave up 0 bases and V 4 bases, and 7 bases lay outside the gene matches. Germline CDR1 and CDR2: MDHEN and SYDVKM. This CDR3 region has 16 residues. The CDR3 DNA sequence: TGTGCCAGCAGTTCCCTTGGGACAGCGAGCACAGATACGCAGTATTTT. Its translation is CASSSLGTASTDTQYF.

About this clonotype: One end of the junction does not line up with germline, which may come from a read error. V gene TRBV7-8 combines with J gene TRBJ2-4; D uncertain. The tail of the sequence fits TRBJ2-7 better, so the J call may be wrong. In germline, CDR1 is SGHVS, CDR2 FQNEAQ. This CDR3 is 15 amino acids long. The CDR3 spells CASSLTQPVSCEQYF. The CDR3 coding sequence is TGTGCCAGCAGCTTAACCCAGCCCGTCTCCTGCGAGCAGTACTTC.

This clonotype was counted a few times. A read error is possible here, since a much larger clone lies one base away. This chain connects TRBV7-9 to TRBJ2-7; 9 positions agree with TRBD1. The germline gives CDR1 SEHNR, CDR2 FQNEAQ (reference sequence). After removal of 4 bases from V and 7 bases from J, the junction contained 11 bases not matched to a gene. The CDR3 consists of 15 residues. CDR3 sequence reads: CASSSGTGIYNEQYF. Written as DNA, the CDR3 is TGTGCCAGCAGCTCCGGGACAGGGATTTACAATGAGCAGTACTTC.

The rearrangement links TRBV20-1 to TRBJ2-4; D is possibly TRBD1 (6 bases). The CDR3 has 14 amino acids. V shed 6 bases and J shed 6 bases, with 18 bases lying between them. Germline lookup yields CDR1 DFQATT and CDR2 SNEGSKA (reference sequence). CDR3 amino acids: CSAGSSTGLNIQYF. DNA of the CDR3: TGCAGTGCCGGATCCAGTACAGGGCTAAACATTCAGTACTTC.